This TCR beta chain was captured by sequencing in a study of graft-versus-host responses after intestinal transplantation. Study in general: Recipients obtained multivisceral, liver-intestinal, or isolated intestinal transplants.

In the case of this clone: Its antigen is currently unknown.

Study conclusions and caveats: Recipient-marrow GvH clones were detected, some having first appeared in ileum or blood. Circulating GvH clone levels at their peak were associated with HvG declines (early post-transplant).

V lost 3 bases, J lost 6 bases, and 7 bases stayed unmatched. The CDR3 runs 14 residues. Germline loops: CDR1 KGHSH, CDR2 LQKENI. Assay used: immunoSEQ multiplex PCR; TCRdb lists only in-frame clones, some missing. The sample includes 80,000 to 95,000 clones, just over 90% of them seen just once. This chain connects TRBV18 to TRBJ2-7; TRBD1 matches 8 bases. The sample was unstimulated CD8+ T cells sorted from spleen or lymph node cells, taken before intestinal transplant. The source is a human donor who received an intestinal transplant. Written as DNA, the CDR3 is TGTGCCAGCTCACCCGGACAGGGTGGTGGCGAGCAGTACTTC. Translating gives CASSPGQGGGEQYF.